The 14 T cell receptor beta chains presented below share a single source sample, sequenced in a study of a mutant IDH1 vaccine in newly diagnosed glioma. Time point in this sample: week 35, safety follow-up. The vaccine gave 300 ug of a 20-mer mutant IDH1 peptide subcutaneously per dose. Some clones are missing from TCRdb's copy, which holds only in-frame ones; the method was immunoSEQ multiplex PCR. The profile shows 50,000 to 70,000 clones, roughly 68% of them singletons. No antigen has been assigned to these receptors. Sequenced here: PBMCs, sampled from a glioma patient whose treatment included an IDH1 peptide vaccine. These TCRs come from a man in his forties or fifties with glioma.

The chain employs TRBV5-5 and TRBJ1-4, with 7 bases that match TRBD1. The CDR3 spans 12 residues. J lost 10 bases, V lost 3 bases, and 3 bases had no gene match. Germline CDR1 and CDR2: SGHKS and YYEKEE (reference sequence). CDR3 sequence: CASSYNRGKLFF. CDR3 DNA sequence: TGTGCCAGCAGCTATAACAGGGGAAAACTGTTTTTT.

CDR3 sequence: CASSLGTSGGAGNEQFF. The CDR3, as DNA: TGCGCCAGCAGCTTGGGGACTAGCGGGGGGGCGGGGAATGAGCAGTTCTTC. The gene calls are TRBV5-1 and TRBJ2-1; 15 positions agree with TRBD2. This CDR3 has 17 amino acids. CDR1 is SGHRS, CDR2 YFSETQ, per germline. The V and J ends lost 0 bases and 7 bases, in that order; junction bases with no gene match: 5.

This clone is medium-sized. The V gene is TRBV4-2, the J gene TRBJ2-7; D is ambiguous. Trimming left V 0 bases short and J 0 bases short, with 9 bases between. CDR3 length equals 15 residues. The germline CDR1 and CDR2 sequences are LGHNA and YNFKEQ. The CDR3 sequence: CASSQEGQASYEQYF. The CDR3, as DNA: TGTGCCAGCAGCCAAGAGGGCCAGGCCTCCTACGAGCAGTACTTC.

V and J are TRBV10-3 and TRBJ1-1; tentative D call: TRBD1 (5 bases). Between the trimmed V and J ends, which lost 3 bases and 1 base, there was a span of 6 bases. Germline CDR1 and CDR2: ENHRY and SYGVKD. The CDR3 extends over 13 amino acids. Here the CDR3 reads CAISDRENTEAFF. The CDR3 bases are TGTGCCATCAGTGACAGGGAGAACACTGAAGCTTTCTTT.

The chain combines TRBV2 with TRBJ1-5; 9 bases map to TRBD1. J was trimmed by 4 bases and V by 4 bases; bases with no gene match: 8. The germline gives CDR1 SNHLY, CDR2 FYNNEI. The CDR3 is made up of 16 amino acids. CDR3 sequence reads: CASSGGQGVGNQPQHF. CDR3 bases: TGTGCCAGCAGTGGGGGACAGGGAGTAGGGAATCAGCCCCAGCATTTT.

The chain recombines TRBV30 with TRBJ2-3; D is unclear. The germline CDR1 and CDR2 sequences are GTSNPN and SVGIG (reference sequence). This CDR3 has 13 residues. Trimming stripped 4 bases from V and 4 bases from J, with 12 bases between. The CDR3: CAWTASEADTQYF. The CDR3 region has the DNA TGTGCCTGGACGGCAAGCGAGGCAGATACGCAGTATTTT.

The genes are TRBV4-2 and TRBJ2-5, with 8 bases lining up with TRBD2. This CDR3 has 14 amino acids. V lost 3 bases and J lost 5; bases outside the gene matches: 5. Germline V gives CDR1 LGHNA, CDR2 YNFKEQ. The CDR3 region is CASSQNGGGETQYF. CDR3 nucleotide sequence: TGTGCCAGCAGCCAGAATGGCGGGGGGGAGACCCAGTACTTC.

This clone was counted only a few times. The chain recombines TRBV30 with TRBJ2-2, with 12 nucleotides matching TRBD2. Germline assignment: CDR1 GTSNPN and CDR2 SVGIG (reference sequence). V shed 1 base, J shed 4 bases, and the junction held 10 bases outside the gene matches. The CDR3 loop spans 18 amino acids. The CDR3 is CAWSGRTSGAGVTGELFF. The CDR3 coding sequence is TGTGCCTGGAGTGGTCGGACTAGCGGGGCTGGGGTCACCGGGGAGCTGTTTTTT. The whole variable domain, remainder taken from reference TRBV30 and TRBJ2-2, is SQTIHQWPATLVQPVGSPLSLECTVEGTSNPNLYWYRQAAGRGLQLLFYSVGIGQISSEVPQNLSASRPQDRQFILSSKKLLLSDSGFYLCAWSGRTSGAGVTGELFFGEGSRLTVL.

The rearrangement links TRBV14 to TRBJ1-1; no firm D call. The CDR3 spans 13 residues. V dropped 3 bases and J dropped 4 bases, with 9 bases sitting between them. From germline, CDR1 is SGHDN and CDR2 FVKESK. The CDR3 DNA reads as TGTGCCAGCAGCCAGGCGCGGGCCACTGAAGCTTTCTTT. Protein sequence: CASSQARATEAFF. Together with reference TRBV14 and TRBJ1-1, the CDR3 gives the full variable domain: EAGVTQFPSHSVIEKGQTVTLRCDPISGHDNLYWYRRVMGKEIKFLLHFVKESKQDESGMPNNRFLAERTGGTYSTLKVQPAELEDSGVYFCASSQARATEAFFGQGTRLTVV.

The chain uses TRBV10-2 and TRBJ2-2; TRBD1 matches at 10 bases. There are 16 residues in the CDR3. Trimming removed 4 bases from V and 4 bases from J; junction bases left unmatched: 6. The V gene's germline CDR1 is WSHSY and CDR2 SAAADI. CDR3 residues: CASSGQGARGTGELFF. Here the CDR3 DNA reads TGCGCCAGCAGTGGACAGGGGGCGCGGGGCACCGGGGAGCTGTTTTTT.

This clone is deemed medium-sized. This rearrangement joins TRBV4-1 to TRBJ1-5; D may be TRBD1 (6 bases). Germline V gene lookup returns CDR1 MGHRA and CDR2 YSYEKL. Trimming left V 0 bases short and J 3 bases short, with 12 bases between. The CDR3 sequence is 16 residues long. CDR3 amino acids: CASSQDQGGINQPQHF. CDR3 DNA: TGCGCCAGCAGCCAAGATCAAGGGGGGATCAATCAGCCCCAGCATTTT.

V is TRBV14 and J is TRBJ2-1; D might be TRBD1 (5 bases). Trimming left V 4 bases short and J 4 bases short, with 17 bases between. CDR1 and CDR2 (germline): SGHDN, FVKESK. The CDR3 runs to 16 residues. In nucleotides, the CDR3 is TGTGCCAGCAGCCCTTTAAGAAATAGGGGTTACAATGAGCAGTTCTTC. Translation: CASSPLRNRGYNEQFF.

This rearrangement joins TRBV7-2 to TRBJ1-5; no clear D. The V gene lost 1 base and the J gene lost 6 bases, with 4 bases spanning the gap. The CDR3 loop spans 12 amino acids. The germline gives CDR1 SGHTA, CDR2 FQGNSA. The CDR3 loop is CASSLEVQPQHF. DNA of the CDR3: TGTGCCAGCAGCTTAGAGGTTCAGCCCCAGCATTTT.

The chain employs TRBV6-5 and TRBJ1-2, with 7 nucleotides matching TRBD1. The V and J ends lost 8 bases and 8 bases, in that order; junction bases with no gene match: 8. The germline CDR1 and CDR2 sequences are MNHEY and SVGAGI. This CDR3 comprises 12 residues. CDR3 coding DNA: TGTGCCAGCTCCACAGGGGCGCGGGGCTACACCTTC. This sequence encodes CASSTGARGYTF.